This T cell receptor beta chain was identified during a study of PD-L1 blockade in urothelial cancer. Background on the study: Blood analysis was done at 3 weeks (second dose) and 6 weeks after treatment began.

Specified time point: pretreatment peripheral blood. Measured with immunoSEQ multiplex PCR; TCRdb has only the in-frame clones, and not every one. This table holds tens of thousands of clones, approximately 88% found once. The J segment lost 8 bases and the V segment lost 1 base, leaving 3 bases of the junction unmatched. Germline CDR1 SGHAT, CDR2 FQNNGV. This CDR3 contains 14 residues. The chain carries TRBV11-2 and TRBJ2-1; 9 nucleotides align to TRBD2. This clonotype was obtained from a woman in her fifties or sixties with urothelial cancer. The source material was PBMCs, sampled around atezolizumab (anti-PD-L1) treatment. The CDR3 sequence is CASSLGTSGHEQFF. CDR3 DNA: TGTGCCAGCAGCTTAGGAACTAGCGGGCATGAGCAGTTCTTC.